The 30 T cell receptor beta chains presented below share a single source sample, sequenced in a study of cytomegalovirus exposure and HLA in healthy donors. Amplification used 60 Vbeta primers and 13 Jbeta primers. TCRdb keeps only in-frame clones here, not all; method: immunoSEQ multiplex PCR. The repertoire holds approximately 130,000 clones, with about four fifths as singletons. Specimen: PBMCs. The receptors were sampled from a woman between 18 and 29 years old in good health and CMV-seronegative.

The rearrangement links TRBV20-1 to TRBJ1-2; perhaps TRBD1 as D (5 bases). This CDR3 spans 11 amino acids. Germline assignment: CDR1 DFQATT and CDR2 SNEGSKA (reference sequence). Deletions cut 0 bases from V and 8 bases from J, with 7 bases between. CDR3 in amino acids: CSARDRAGYTF. Written as DNA, the CDR3 is TGCAGTGCTAGAGACAGGGCAGGCTACACCTTC.

The J gene is TRBJ2-1, the V gene TRBV9, with 7 bases fitting TRBD1. V was clipped by 2 bases and J by 8 bases; unmatched bases: 10. Germline CDR1 SGDLS, CDR2 YYNGEE. CDR3 length: 15 amino acids. CDR3 coding DNA: TGTGCCAGCAGCGTCACAGGGGTAATAGAGGATGAGCAGTTCTTC. It specifies CASSVTGVIEDEQFF.

The chain recombines TRBV19 with TRBJ1-2, with D unclear. Trimming cost V 3 bases and J 2 bases, with 4 bases left between them. In germline, CDR1 is LNHDA, CDR2 SQIVND (reference sequence). The CDR3 runs to 12 residues. Written as DNA, the CDR3 is TGTGCCAGTAGTATGCGGAACTATGGCTACACCTTC. Its translation: CASSMRNYGYTF.

The chain links TRBV19 to TRBJ2-1; 7 bases are shared with TRBD1. CDR1 and CDR2 from the germline V gene are LNHDA and SQIVND (reference sequence). The CDR3 covers 21 residues. Here the CDR3 reads CAASAKTSGQQIRRSYNEQFF. The CDR3 coding sequence is TGTGCTGCCTCGGCAAAGACCTCGGGACAGCAGATAAGAAGGTCCTACAATGAGCAGTTCTTC.

The rearrangement uses TRBV7-9 and TRBJ1-1; D is ambiguous. This CDR3 has 11 amino acids. Germline CDR1 reads SEHNR; CDR2 reads FQNEAQ (reference sequence). Trimming removed 6 bases from V and 8 bases from J, with 10 bases in between. CDR3 loop: CASSYAEEAFF. The CDR3 DNA sequence: TGTGCCAGCAGTTACGCCGAGGAAGCTTTCTTT.

V and J are TRBV19 and TRBJ1-5; D unresolved. The CDR3 runs 13 residues. The V gene lost 5 bases and the J gene lost 7 bases, with 12 bases spanning the gap. Germline V gene data show CDR1 as LNHDA and CDR2 as SQIVND (reference sequence). CDR3 DNA sequence: TGTGCCAGTAGTTTGTCGGGTGAACAGCCCCAGCATTTT. Translation gives CASSLSGEQPQHF.

V is TRBV14 and J is TRBJ1-1, with D perhaps TRBD1 (6 bases). CDR1 is SGHDN, CDR2 FVKESK, per germline. The CDR3 extends over 13 amino acids. V was shortened by 4 bases and J by 4 bases, with 10 bases between the two germline ends. The CDR3 DNA follows: TGTGCCAGCAGCCTCCTACAGGGCACTGAAGCTTTCTTT. Residues: CASSLLQGTEAFF.

The chain carries TRBV6-4 and TRBJ2-1; 9 bases match TRBD2. V lost 3 bases and J lost 0; bases outside the gene matches: 0. The CDR3 runs 15 residues. Germline CDR1 MRHNA, CDR2 SNTAGT. The CDR3 spells CASSELAGSYNEQFF. The CDR3 nucleotides are TGTGCCAGCAGTGAACTAGCGGGCTCCTACAATGAGCAGTTCTTC.

The V and J genes are TRBV16 and TRBJ2-2, with D maybe TRBD2 (6 bases). Germline V gene data show CDR1 as KGHSY and CDR2 as FQNENV. V gave up 7 bases and J gave up 2 bases, with 14 bases separating them. The CDR3 contains 15 residues. The CDR3 is CASNTPGDNTGELFF. The CDR3 DNA sequence: TGTGCCAGCAACACGCCGGGGGACAACACCGGGGAGCTGTTTTTT.

This sequence joins TRBV10-3 and TRBJ2-1; tentatively, D is TRBD1 (5 bases). There are 16 residues in the CDR3. CDR1 and CDR2 (germline): ENHRY, SYGVKD. The ends were cut back, 4 bases at V and 8 bases at J, with 21 bases in the middle. Here the CDR3 DNA reads TGTGCCATCAGTGGAGTTAGGGGTGTAAGGATGGATGAGCAGTTCTTC. The encoded protein is CAISGVRGVRMDEQFF.

V gene TRBV15 combines with J gene TRBJ1-5, with no clear D. Trimming took 2 bases from V and 1 from J, leaving 6 bases between them. Per germline, CDR1 LNHNV and CDR2 YYDKDF (reference sequence). CDR3 length: 14 residues. This CDR3 reads CATSRMRSNQPQHF. Here the CDR3 DNA reads TGTGCCACCAGCAGAATGAGGAGCAATCAGCCCCAGCATTTT.

The chain combines TRBV20-1 with TRBJ1-4, with D maybe TRBD1 (5 bases). This CDR3 is 11 amino acids long. V was clipped by 5 bases and J by 11 bases, with 12 bases between them. In germline, CDR1 is DFQATT, CDR2 SNEGSKA (reference sequence). The CDR3 nucleotides are TGCAGTGCTCCCTTCCGGGGGAAACTGTTTTTT. This codes for CSAPFRGKLFF.

The chain couples TRBV27 to TRBJ2-1; TRBD2 is a possible D gene (5 bases). V lost 6 bases and J lost 4, with 13 bases in between. In germline, CDR1 is MNHEY, CDR2 SMNVEV (reference sequence). The length of the CDR3 is 14 residues. CDR3 coding DNA: TGTGCCAGCAGCCCTGGGCGGGTATACAATGAGCAGTTCTTC. Translated: CASSPGRVYNEQFF.

This clone has a single count. The chain employs TRBV5-1 and TRBJ1-6, with D perhaps matching TRBD1 (5 bases). The CDR3 is 14 amino acids. V was shortened by 0 bases and J by 9 bases, with 10 bases between the two germline ends. Looked up from germline, CDR1 is SGHRS and CDR2 is YFSETQ. CDR3 amino acids: CASSLEGASSPLHF. In nucleotides, the CDR3 is TGCGCCAGCAGCTTGGAAGGGGCTAGTTCACCCCTCCACTTT. The full variable domain, completed using reference TRBV5-1 and TRBJ1-6, is KAGVTQTPRYLIKTRGQQVTLSCSPISGHRSVSWYQQTPGQGLQFLFEYFSETQRNKGNFPGRFSGRQFSNSRSEMNVSTLELGDSALYLCASSLEGASSPLHFGNGTRLTVT.

The chain has TRBV10-3 and TRBJ2-1; TRBD2 is a possible D gene (6 bases). V lost 6 bases and J lost 6, with 12 bases in between. The length of the CDR3 is 13 residues. Germline values: CDR1 ENHRY, CDR2 SYGVKD. The CDR3 DNA follows: TGTGCCATCAGAGGGACTTACTTCAATGAGCAGTTCTTC. Its translation is CAIRGTYFNEQFF.

V gene TRBV7-8 combines with J gene TRBJ1-5, with D possibly being TRBD1 (6 bases). The ends were cut back, 5 bases at V and 1 base at J, with 9 bases in the middle. Germline V gene lookup returns CDR1 SGHVS and CDR2 FQNEAQ. The CDR3 has 14 amino acids. The CDR3 sequence is CASSPQGSNQPQHF. CDR3 bases: TGTGCCAGCAGCCCCCAGGGGAGCAATCAGCCCCAGCATTTT.

V is TRBV29-1 and J is TRBJ2-2, with 7 bases fitting TRBD1. This CDR3 has 16 residues. Germline V gene lookup returns CDR1 SQVTM and CDR2 ANQGSEA. The junction had 6 bases not matched to a gene; V was cut back by 1 base and J by 1 base. The CDR3 nucleotides read TGCAGCGTTGAAGGACTGACAGGGCTGAACACCGGGGAGCTGTTTTTT. Its protein product is CSVEGLTGLNTGELFF.

V and J are TRBV6-5 and TRBJ1-6; 8 bases line up with TRBD1. The CDR3 consists of 14 residues. Germline values: CDR1 MNHEY, CDR2 SVGAGI. V shed 4 bases, J shed 8 bases, and the junction held 4 bases outside the gene matches. The CDR3 region is CASSSQGAYSPLHF. The CDR3 DNA reads TGTGCCAGCAGTTCGCAGGGGGCTTATTCACCCCTCCACTTT.

The rearrangement joins TRBV5-1 to TRBJ2-3; possibly TRBD2 for D (6 bases). CDR3 length: 14 residues. V lost 6 bases, J lost 0 bases, and 11 bases lay in between. Germline-derived CDR1 and CDR2 are SGHRS and YFSETQ. The CDR3 loop reads CASTAGLSTDTQYF. The CDR3, as DNA: TGCGCCAGCACCGCGGGACTGAGCACAGATACGCAGTATTTT.

The chain joins TRBV5-1 to TRBJ2-3; TRBD2 might be the D (7 bases). The CDR3 is 17 residues long. The V gene's germline CDR1 is SGHRS and CDR2 YFSETQ. V was trimmed by 4 bases and J by 3 bases, leaving 21 bases between them. CDR3 bases: TGCGCCAGCAGCCTTTCCCCTAGCGGAGGGGGGACAGATACGCAGTATTTT. The encoded protein is CASSLSPSGGGTDTQYF.

A single count supports this clone. This chain links TRBV21-1 with TRBJ2-7; TRBD2 is taken as the D call from the table, unchecked against the DNA. TRBV21-1 is termed a pseudogene. The CDR3 contains 20 residues. The CDR3 here is CASSKGGRRAGPIRSYEQYF. DNA for the CDR3: TGTGCCAGCAGCAAAGGGGGTCGGAGGGCAGGGCCTATACGATCCTACGAGCAGTACTTC.

The gene calls are TRBV7-9 and TRBJ2-7, with D uncertain. CDR3 size: 13 residues. Germline CDR1 is SEHNR and CDR2 is FQNEAQ (reference sequence). V was pared by 1 base and J by 3 bases, with 7 bases between. The CDR3 sequence: CASSLVPGYEQYF. The CDR3 bases are TGTGCCAGCAGCTTAGTTCCGGGCTACGAGCAGTACTTC.

The V gene is TRBV9, the J gene TRBJ2-4; unclear D gene. The CDR3 covers 15 residues. V was trimmed by 0 bases and J by 0 bases, leaving 7 bases between them. The germline V gene has CDR1 SGDLS and CDR2 YYNGEE. CDR3: CASSVAAAAKNIQYF. The CDR3 region has the DNA TGTGCCAGCAGCGTAGCTGCGGCAGCCAAAAACATTCAGTACTTC.

The V and J genes are TRBV6-6 and TRBJ1-6; D unresolved. Trimming stripped 6 bases from V and 2 bases from J, with 5 bases between. The CDR3 has 13 residues. Germline V lookup: CDR1 MNHNY, CDR2 SVGAGI (reference sequence). CDR3 bases: TGTGCCAGCAGCCGTACCTATAATTCACCCCTCCACTTT. Residues: CASSRTYNSPLHF.

The chain has TRBV4-1 and TRBJ1-4; D gene unclear. V lost 0 bases, J lost 4 bases, and 6 bases lay in between. The CDR3 loop spans 14 amino acids. The germline V gene has CDR1 MGHRA and CDR2 YSYEKL. The CDR3 DNA reads as TGCGCCAGCAGCCAAGATTCTCTTAATGAAAAACTGTTTTTT. This gives the protein CASSQDSLNEKLFF.

This chain's CDR3 is CASSYSIVPGGYGYTF. CDR3 DNA: TGTGCCAGCAGTTACTCTATCGTACCAGGAGGCTATGGCTACACCTTC. This chain connects TRBV6-5 to TRBJ1-2, with no clear D. The CDR3 covers 16 residues. V was pared by 0 bases and J by 4 bases, with 15 bases between. The germline V gene has CDR1 MNHEY and CDR2 SVGAGI.

The chain employs TRBV11-3 and TRBJ2-3, with 8 bases aligning to TRBD2. Germline lookup yields CDR1 SGHNT and CDR2 YENEEA. V shed 5 bases, J shed 2 bases, and the junction held 12 bases outside the gene matches. The CDR3 spans 17 residues. DNA of the CDR3: TGTGCCAGCAGCCCCTCGCGGGGGGCCGAGATCACAGATACGCAGTATTTT. This codes for CASSPSRGAEITDTQYF.

This chain connects TRBV29-1 to TRBJ1-1, with TRBD1 as a possible D gene (6 bases). The germline gives CDR1 SQVTM, CDR2 ANQGSEA. This CDR3 has 13 residues. The V end was cut by 2 bases, the J end by 1 base, with 8 bases between. CDR3 sequence reads: CSVEQGTNTEAFF. DNA of the CDR3: TGCAGCGTTGAACAGGGGACGAACACTGAAGCTTTCTTT.

V is TRBV18 and J is TRBJ1-2, with D perhaps TRBD1 (5 bases). CDR1 is KGHSH and CDR2 is LQKENI in the germline V gene. The CDR3 is 15 residues long. V lost 3 bases and J 5 bases, leaving 16 bases between the germline ends. CDR3 protein: CASSPLTGGEYGYTF. CDR3 sequence (DNA): TGTGCCAGCTCACCCCTTACTGGAGGGGAGTATGGCTACACCTTC.

In nucleotides, the CDR3 is TGTGCCAGCAGTGGGCGAGGGTTAAGTGGAAACACCATATATTTT. Amino acid sequence: CASSGRGLSGNTIYF. This chain uses TRBV27 with TRBJ1-3; D is unclear. Germline V CDR1 and CDR2: MNHEY, SMNVEV (reference sequence). V was cut by 5 bases and J by 3 bases, with 14 bases left in between. The CDR3 consists of 15 residues.